This record concerns one T cell receptor (beta chain) sequence. Its antigen is currently unknown. This record belongs to a study of T cell responses to AZD1222 COVID-19 vaccine. Study overall: Pooled together were second doses at about 4 or about 12 weeks. Overall study findings and caveats: Females outnumbered males among donors, who were mostly white British; clonal diversity was possibly underestimated. Rises in breadth and depth of Spike-specific TCRs came after two AZD1222 doses. Baseline testing showed seropositivity in only five to seven AZD1222 recipients.

Sequencing used immunoSEQ multiplex PCR; TCRdb keeps in-frame clones, though not all of them. The data hold about 100,000 clones, with 85% to 90% observed a single time. The germline gives CDR1 SGHTA, CDR2 FQGNSA. V was pared by 3 bases and J by 4 bases, with 12 bases between. CDR3 size: 14 residues. The TCR comes from an adult in good health. J is TRBJ2-5 and V is TRBV7-2; no clear D. Specimen: peripheral blood, collected on day 0 of AZD1222 vaccination. Here the CDR3 reads CASSFGSSPETQYF. As DNA, the CDR3 is TGTGCCAGCAGCTTCGGCAGCAGTCCAGAGACCCAGTACTTC.